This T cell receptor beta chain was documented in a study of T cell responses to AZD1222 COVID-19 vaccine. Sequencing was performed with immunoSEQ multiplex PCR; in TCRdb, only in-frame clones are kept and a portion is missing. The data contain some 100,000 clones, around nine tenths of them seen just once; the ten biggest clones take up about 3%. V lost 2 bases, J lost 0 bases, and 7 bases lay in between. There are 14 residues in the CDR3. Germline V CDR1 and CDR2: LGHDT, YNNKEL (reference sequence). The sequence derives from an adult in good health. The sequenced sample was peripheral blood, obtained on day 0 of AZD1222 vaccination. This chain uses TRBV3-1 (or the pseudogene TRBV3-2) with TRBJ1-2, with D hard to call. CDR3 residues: CASSQYESNYGYTF. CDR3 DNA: TGTGCCAGCAGCCAATACGAGTCTAACTATGGCTACACCTTC.